A single sample is the source of the 14 T cell receptor beta chains below, sequenced in a study of T-cell reconstitution after alpha-beta-depleted transplantation in children (dated by TCRdb to 2016 to 2017). Library preparation was by PCR. For sequencing, an Illumina HiSeq 2500 was employed. TCR libraries were prepared with molecular barcoding, using unique molecular identifiers to normalize TCRbeta repertoire quantification. TCRdb reprocessing: public reads trimmed at Q25 with fastp, clones called with MiXCR, in-frame beta chains kept. Rows with a matching CDR3 protein are joined into one entry that keeps the most common DNA and genes. In this sample the table shows around 300,000 distinct CDR3 sequences, about 9.5% of which occur a single time. Of the sample, roughly 7.1% is held by the ten largest clones. This specimen's treatment or condition label, interpreted: allogeneic hematopoietic cell transplantation with graft depleted of TCRalphabeta T cells and CD19 B cells.

Material: PBMCs, obtained before TCRalphabeta/CD19-depleted stem cell transplant. Receptor source: a boy younger than two with acute myeloid leukemia, due to receive a stem cell transplant.

This clonotype was picked up many times. The rearrangement links TRBV7-2 to TRBJ1-1; tentative D call: TRBD1 (5 bases). V gave up 4 bases and J gave up 0 bases, with 9 bases separating them. Germline V gene sequence: CDR1 SGHTA, CDR2 FQGNSA. This CDR3 is 14 amino acids long. Here the CDR3 DNA reads TGTGCCAGCAGCTCCGACAGAGTGAACACTGAAGCTTTCTTT. It encodes CASSSDRVNTEAFF.

This chain uses TRBV20-1 with TRBJ1-1; no firm D call. The CDR3 length is 13 residues. V gave up 1 base and J gave up 1 base, with 7 bases separating them. Germline CDR1 DFQATT, CDR2 SNEGSKA (reference sequence). The CDR3: CSARGGRNTEAFF. The CDR3 DNA reads TGCAGTGCTAGAGGCGGGCGGAACACTGAAGCTTTCTTT.

The gene calls are TRBV5-5 and TRBJ2-2, with TRBD2 matching over 11 bases. Looked up from germline, CDR1 is SGHKS and CDR2 is YYEKEE (reference sequence). V lost 2 bases, J lost 3 bases, and 3 bases stayed unmatched. There are 16 residues in the CDR3. In DNA form, the CDR3 reads TGTGCCAGCAGCTTCCTAGCGGGGGGAGACACCGGGGAGCTGTTTTTT. This gives the protein CASSFLAGGDTGELFF.

This clonotype appeared a few times. This rearrangement joins TRBV28 to TRBJ2-4; no reliable D call. Germline-derived CDR1 and CDR2 are MDHEN and SYDVKM. CDR3 length: 15 residues. The V end lost 3 bases, the J end lost 0 bases, and 9 bases lay between the germline ends. CDR3 in amino acids: CASSFRNLAKNIQYF. In DNA, the CDR3 is TGTGCCAGCAGTTTCAGGAATCTAGCCAAAAACATTCAGTACTTC.

In this sample, this clonotype turned up many times. The J gene is TRBJ1-2, the V gene TRBV5-4; no clear D. This CDR3 comprises 14 residues. Trimming pared 4 bases from V and 2 bases from J, leaving 12 bases between. The germline gives CDR1 SGHNT, CDR2 YYREEE (reference sequence). This chain's CDR3 is CASSLTRSNYGYTF. The DNA for the CDR3 is TGTGCCAGCAGCCTGACACGCTCAAACTATGGCTACACCTTC. The complete variable domain, with remaining parts taken from reference TRBV5-4 and TRBJ1-2, reads ETGVTQSPTHLIKTRGQQVTLRCSSQSGHNTVSWYQQALGQGPQFIFQYYREEENGRGNFPPRFSGLQFPNYSSELNVNALELDDSALYLCASSLTRSNYGYTFGSGTRLTVV.

This clonotype was counted ten times or more. The rearrangement joins TRBV7-2 to TRBJ2-2; D is perhaps TRBD2 (6 bases). Trimming stripped 5 bases from V and 6 bases from J, with 19 bases between. CDR3 size: 16 residues. CDR1 and CDR2 from the germline V gene are SGHTA and FQGNSA. The CDR3 spells CASSDLEGLTAGELFF. The CDR3 DNA reads TGTGCCAGCAGCGACCTGGAGGGACTGACAGCCGGGGAGCTGTTTTTT.

This clonotype was found many times. The genes are TRBV4-3 and TRBJ1-4; TRBD1 matches 7 bases. The trim removed 1 base at V and 5 bases at J, leaving 10 bases unmatched. This CDR3 has 17 amino acids. The germline V gene encodes CDR1 LGHNA and CDR2 YSLEER. The CDR3 DNA is TGCGCCAGCAGCCAAGCACCCGGGACAGCCCTCAATGAAAAACTGTTTTTT. As protein: CASSQAPGTALNEKLFF.

This clonotype was seen repeatedly, ten times or more. This rearrangement joins TRBV5-1 to TRBJ2-1; D is undetermined. This CDR3 has 14 residues. The germline gives CDR1 SGHRS, CDR2 YFSETQ. With 3 bases removed from V and 5 bases from J, the gap between germline ends came to 12 bases. DNA of the CDR3: TGCGCCAGCAGCTCTGGCCTGCAGAACAATGAGCAGTTCTTC. Protein: CASSSGLQNNEQFF.

For this clonotype: A read error may be the cause here, since a much bigger clone is one base away. This chain connects TRBV3-1 to TRBJ1-2; D unresolved. Looked up from germline, CDR1 is LGHDT and CDR2 is YNNKEL (reference sequence). This CDR3 has 15 residues. Trimming removed 1 base from V and 2 bases from J, with 11 bases in between. CDR3 nucleotide sequence: TGTGCCAGCAGCCAAGTTGCGTTGGGAAACTATGGCTACACCTTC. Translating it yields CASSQVALGNYGYTF.

This clonotype occurred many times. In nucleotides, the CDR3 is TGTGCCAGCAGTTTATCGGACGAGCAGTACTTC. Translation gives CASSLSDEQYF. The rearrangement links TRBV12-3 or TRBV12-4 to TRBJ2-7; D not certain. The CDR3 contains 11 residues. Trimming stripped 2 bases from V and 5 bases from J, with 4 bases between.

The table lists this clonotype with many counts. The rearrangement links TRBV12-3 or TRBV12-4 to TRBJ1-1; 8 positions match TRBD1. This CDR3 has 15 amino acids. The V and J ends lost 8 bases and 0 bases, in that order; junction bases with no gene match: 8. The CDR3 spells CASGANRGMNTEAFF. The CDR3 DNA reads TGTGCCAGCGGTGCAAACAGGGGGATGAACACTGAAGCTTTCTTT.

The J gene is TRBJ2-1, the V gene TRBV5-4; D is possibly TRBD1 or TRBD2 (6 bases each). The germline CDR1 and CDR2 sequences are SGHNT and YYREEE (reference sequence). This CDR3 is 15 amino acids long. Trimming removed 2 bases at V and 2 bases at J, with 11 bases between. CDR3 DNA sequence: TGTGCCAGCAGCTTCGAGGGGGGAACCTACAATGAGCAGTTCTTC. Its translation: CASSFEGGTYNEQFF.

The chain employs TRBV6-1 and TRBJ2-7; no clear D. The CDR3 length is 14 residues. V was clipped by 2 bases and J by 4 bases, with 12 bases between them. The germline V gene has CDR1 MNHNS and CDR2 SASEGT. The CDR3 DNA reads as TGTGCCAGCAGTGAACATCCGATCCCGTACGAGCAGTACTTC. This codes for CASSEHPIPYEQYF.

The sample holds many counts of this clonotype. This rearrangement joins TRBV5-1 to TRBJ2-5; D might be TRBD1 (5 bases). The V gene lost 1 base and the J gene lost 1 base, with 17 bases spanning the gap. This CDR3 region has 17 residues. Germline CDR1 reads SGHRS; CDR2 reads YFSETQ. As DNA, the CDR3 is TGCGCCAGCAGCTTGAAGCCCCAGTCGACAGCCCAAGAGACCCAGTACTTC. It translates to CASSLKPQSTAQETQYF.